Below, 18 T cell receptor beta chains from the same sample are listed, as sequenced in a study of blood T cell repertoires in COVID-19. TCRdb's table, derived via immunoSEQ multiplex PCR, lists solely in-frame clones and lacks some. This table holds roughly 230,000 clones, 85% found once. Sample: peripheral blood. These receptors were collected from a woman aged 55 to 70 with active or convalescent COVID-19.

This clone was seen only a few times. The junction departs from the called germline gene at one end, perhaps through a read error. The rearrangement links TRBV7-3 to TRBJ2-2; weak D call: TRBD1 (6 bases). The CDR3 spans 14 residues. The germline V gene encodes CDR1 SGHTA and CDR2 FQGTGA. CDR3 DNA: TGTGCCAGCAGCCTAACTCCAGGGGCCGGGGAGCTGTTTTTT. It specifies CASSLTPGAGELFF.

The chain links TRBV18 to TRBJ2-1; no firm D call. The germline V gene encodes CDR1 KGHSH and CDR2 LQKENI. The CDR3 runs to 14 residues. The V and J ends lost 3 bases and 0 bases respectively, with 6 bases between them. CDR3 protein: CASSPPVSYNEQFF. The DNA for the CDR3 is TGTGCCAGCTCACCGCCAGTCTCCTACAATGAGCAGTTCTTC.

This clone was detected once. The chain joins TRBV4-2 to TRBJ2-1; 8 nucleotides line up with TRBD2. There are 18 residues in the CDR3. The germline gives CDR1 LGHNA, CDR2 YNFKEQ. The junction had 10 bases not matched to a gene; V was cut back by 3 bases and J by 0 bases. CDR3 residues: CASSHVTSGGGSYNEQFF. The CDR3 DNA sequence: TGTGCCAGCAGCCACGTCACTAGCGGAGGGGGCTCCTACAATGAGCAGTTCTTC.

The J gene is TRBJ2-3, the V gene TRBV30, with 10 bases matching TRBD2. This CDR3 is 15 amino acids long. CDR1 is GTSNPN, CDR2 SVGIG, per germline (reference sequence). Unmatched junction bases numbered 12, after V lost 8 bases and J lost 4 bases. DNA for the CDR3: TGTGCCCGATCATATGGGACTAGCGAGGCAGATACGCAGTATTTT. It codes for CARSYGTSEADTQYF.

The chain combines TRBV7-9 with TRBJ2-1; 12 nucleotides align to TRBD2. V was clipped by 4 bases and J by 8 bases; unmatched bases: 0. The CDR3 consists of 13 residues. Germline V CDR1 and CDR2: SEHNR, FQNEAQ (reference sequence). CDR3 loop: CASSSSGRDEQFF. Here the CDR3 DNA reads TGTGCCAGCAGCTCTAGCGGGAGGGATGAGCAGTTCTTC.

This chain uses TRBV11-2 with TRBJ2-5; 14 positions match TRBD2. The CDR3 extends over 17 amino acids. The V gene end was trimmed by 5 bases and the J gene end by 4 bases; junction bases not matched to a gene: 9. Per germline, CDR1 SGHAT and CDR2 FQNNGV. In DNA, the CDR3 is TGTGCCAGCAGCCGGGAGGGACTAGCGGGAGAGGGAGAGACCCAGTACTTC. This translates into CASSREGLAGEGETQYF.

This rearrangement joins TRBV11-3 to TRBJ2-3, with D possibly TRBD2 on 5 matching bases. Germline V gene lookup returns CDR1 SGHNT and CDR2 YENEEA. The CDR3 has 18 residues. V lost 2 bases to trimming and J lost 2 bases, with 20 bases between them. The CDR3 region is CASSLRGIAGVPTDTQYF. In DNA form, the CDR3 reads TGTGCCAGCAGCTTACGGGGAATTGCCGGGGTCCCCACAGATACGCAGTATTTT.

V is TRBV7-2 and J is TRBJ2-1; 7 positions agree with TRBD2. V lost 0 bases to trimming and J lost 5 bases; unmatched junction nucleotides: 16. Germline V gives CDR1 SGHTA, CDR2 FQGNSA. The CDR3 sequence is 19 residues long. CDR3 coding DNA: TGTGCCAGCAGCTTAGCTCTGTTCCGCGCCGGGACTATCAACAATGAGCAGTTCTTC. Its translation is CASSLALFRAGTINNEQFF.

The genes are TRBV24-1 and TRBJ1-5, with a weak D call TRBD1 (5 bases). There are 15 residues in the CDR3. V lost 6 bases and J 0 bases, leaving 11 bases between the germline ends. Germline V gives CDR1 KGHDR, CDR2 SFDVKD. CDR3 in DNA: TGTGCCACCAGTCCGACAGAGAATAGCAATCAGCCCCAGCATTTT. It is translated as CATSPTENSNQPQHF.

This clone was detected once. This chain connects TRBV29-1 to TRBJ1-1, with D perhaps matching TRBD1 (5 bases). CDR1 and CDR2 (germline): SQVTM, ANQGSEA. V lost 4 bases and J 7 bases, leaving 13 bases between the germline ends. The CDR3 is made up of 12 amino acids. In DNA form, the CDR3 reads TGCAGCGTTGCCCCGGGGCGGGGTGAAGCTTTCTTT. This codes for CSVAPGRGEAFF.

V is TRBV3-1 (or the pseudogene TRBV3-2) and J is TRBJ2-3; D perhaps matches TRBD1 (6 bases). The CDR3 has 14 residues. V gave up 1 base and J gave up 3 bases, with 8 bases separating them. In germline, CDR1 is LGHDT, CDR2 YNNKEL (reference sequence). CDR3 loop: CASSQAQGTDTQYF. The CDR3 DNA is TGTGCCAGCAGCCAAGCTCAGGGGACAGATACGCAGTATTTT.

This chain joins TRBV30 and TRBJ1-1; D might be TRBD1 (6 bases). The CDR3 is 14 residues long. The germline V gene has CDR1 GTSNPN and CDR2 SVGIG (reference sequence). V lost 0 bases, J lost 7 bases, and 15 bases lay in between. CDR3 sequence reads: CAWSVGGPIGEAFF. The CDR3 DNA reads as TGTGCCTGGAGTGTAGGGGGTCCGATTGGTGAAGCTTTCTTT.

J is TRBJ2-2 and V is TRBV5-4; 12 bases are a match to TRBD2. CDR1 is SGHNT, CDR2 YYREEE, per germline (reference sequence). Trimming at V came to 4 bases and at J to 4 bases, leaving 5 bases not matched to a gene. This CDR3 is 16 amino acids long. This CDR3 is CASSPGLAGLTGELFF. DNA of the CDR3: TGTGCCAGCAGCCCGGGACTAGCGGGCCTCACCGGGGAGCTGTTTTTT. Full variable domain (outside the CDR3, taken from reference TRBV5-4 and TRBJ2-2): ETGVTQSPTHLIKTRGQQVTLRCSSQSGHNTVSWYQQALGQGPQFIFQYYREEENGRGNFPPRFSGLQFPNYSSELNVNALELDDSALYLCASSPGLAGLTGELFFGEGSRLTVL.

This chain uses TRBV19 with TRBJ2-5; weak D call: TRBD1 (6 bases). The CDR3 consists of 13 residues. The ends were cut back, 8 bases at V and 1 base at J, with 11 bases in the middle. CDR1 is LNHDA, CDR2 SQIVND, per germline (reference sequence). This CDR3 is CASSGQLQETQYF. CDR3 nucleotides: TGTGCCAGTTCGGGACAACTCCAAGAGACCCAGTACTTC.

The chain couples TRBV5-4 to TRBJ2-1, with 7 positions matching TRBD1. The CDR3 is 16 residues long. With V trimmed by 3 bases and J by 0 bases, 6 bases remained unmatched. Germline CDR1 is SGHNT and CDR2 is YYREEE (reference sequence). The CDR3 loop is CASSSRQGSSYNEQFF. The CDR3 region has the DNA TGTGCCAGCAGCTCGCGACAGGGAAGCTCCTACAATGAGCAGTTCTTC.

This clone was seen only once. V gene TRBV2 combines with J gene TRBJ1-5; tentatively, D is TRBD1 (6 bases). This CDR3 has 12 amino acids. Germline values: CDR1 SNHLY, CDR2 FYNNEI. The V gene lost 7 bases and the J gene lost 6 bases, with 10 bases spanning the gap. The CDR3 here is CASNRVGQPQHF. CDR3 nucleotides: TGTGCCAGCAACAGGGTAGGTCAGCCCCAGCATTTT.

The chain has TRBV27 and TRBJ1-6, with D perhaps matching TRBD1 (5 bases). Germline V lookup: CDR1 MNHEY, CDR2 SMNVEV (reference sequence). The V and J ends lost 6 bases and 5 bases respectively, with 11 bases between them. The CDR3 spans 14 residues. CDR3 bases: TGTGCCAGCAGGGGGGGTTTGGATAATTCACCCCTCCACTTT. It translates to CASRGGLDNSPLHF.

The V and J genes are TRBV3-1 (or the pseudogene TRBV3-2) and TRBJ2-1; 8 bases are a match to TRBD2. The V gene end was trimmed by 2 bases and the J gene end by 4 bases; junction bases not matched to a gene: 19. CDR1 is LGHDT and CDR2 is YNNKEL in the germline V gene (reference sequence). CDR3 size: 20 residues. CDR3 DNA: TGTGCCAGCAGCCAACCACTTACAGGGTTTGCGGGGGGCTGGTACAATGAGCAGTTCTTC. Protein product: CASSQPLTGFAGGWYNEQFF.